Reported below is one T cell receptor (beta chain). This table comes from immunoSEQ multiplex PCR, and its TCRdb copy is limited to in-frame clones, with some not included. The data hold over 90,000 clones, with around 93% observed a single time. Germline-derived CDR1 and CDR2 are MNHEY and SMNVEV (reference sequence). With 7 bases removed from V and 4 bases from J, the gap between germline ends came to 26 bases. CDR3 length: 17 residues. The data are from a study of T cell changes during pregnancy in multiple sclerosis. The chain is built from TRBV27 and TRBJ2-7; maybe TRBD2 (5 bases). The TCR sequence derives from a female donor with multiple sclerosis, enrolled in a pregnancy study. Specimen: peripheral blood, collected before pregnancy. In nucleotides, the CDR3 is TGTGCCAGCACCCTAGCTCCCTATCAGGTACGCCTTTACGAGCAGTACTTC. It is translated as CASTLAPYQVRLYEQYF.